This is a list of T cell receptor beta chains from one sample in a study of blood T cell repertoires in COVID-19. Sequencing was performed with immunoSEQ multiplex PCR; in TCRdb, only in-frame clones are kept and a portion is missing. This sample has roughly 130,000 clones, with about 86% found just once. Material for sequencing was peripheral blood. The receptor set was obtained from a woman in her fifties or sixties with acute or convalescent COVID-19. CDR3s include the opening cysteine and the closing phenylalanine or tryptophan. Fields, in order: J gene, D gene, clone size, V gene, CDR3 protein, CDR3 DNA. A D gene is named only where the DNA matches it firmly. Size values are once, few and many counts, or a class for expanded clones, and some rows have none.

>TRBJ1-6|.|.|TRBV6-5
CASTLDRGTNSPLHF
TGTGCCAGCACCTTAGATAGGGGAACTAATTCACCCCTCCACTTT
>TRBJ1-5|.|.|TRBV11-3
CASSLGSPQHF
TGTGCCAGCAGCTTAGGGAGCCCCCAGCATTTT
>TRBJ2-3|.|.|TRBV21-1
CASSKEGQATDTQYF
TGTGCCAGCAGCAAAGAGGGACAGGCCACAGATACGCAGTATTTT
>TRBJ1-4|.|.|TRBV7-9
CASSPWRLTTNEKLFF
TGTGCCAGCAGCCCATGGAGGTTAACAACTAATGAAAAACTGTTTTTT
>TRBJ2-5|.|.|TRBV7-8
CASSPQTGSQETQYF
TGTGCCAGCAGCCCCCAAACAGGTTCTCAAGAGACCCAGTACTTC
>TRBJ1-4|.|few|TRBV5-1
CASSKGGGLNEKLFF
TGCGCCAGCAGCAAGGGTGGGGGCCTGAATGAAAAACTGTTTTTT
>TRBJ1-2|TRBD1|.|TRBV9
CASSATGESYGYTF
TGTGCCAGCAGCGCTACAGGGGAATCCTATGGCTACACCTTC
>TRBJ2-1|TRBD2|.|TRBV5-1
CASSWTSGGTNEQFF
TGCGCCAGCAGCTGGACTAGCGGGGGGACCAATGAGCAGTTCTTC
>TRBJ1-1|.|.|TRBV6-5
CASSPQEMNTEAFF
TGTGCCAGCAGTCCACAGGAGATGAACACTGAAGCTTTCTTT
>TRBJ1-6|.|.|TRBV27
CASSLYPSSYNSPLHF
TGTGCCAGCAGTTTGTACCCCAGCTCCTATAATTCACCCCTCCACTTT
>TRBJ1-2|TRBD1|few|TRBV18
CASSPPRAGGKGDGYTF
TGTGCCAGCTCACCACCGCGGGCAGGGGGCAAGGGTGATGGCTACACCTTC
>TRBJ2-2|TRBD1|.|TRBV5-1
CASNPGQGTGELFF
TGCGCCAGCAATCCGGGACAGGGCACCGGGGAGCTGTTTTTT
>TRBJ1-4|TRBD1|.|TRBV14
CASSRQGYEKLFF
TGTGCCAGCTCGAGACAGGGGTATGAAAAACTGTTTTTT
>TRBJ1-5|TRBD1|.|TRBV7-8
CASNPTSYPGTGVNQPQHF
TGTGCCAGCAACCCAACCTCCTACCCCGGGACAGGGGTCAATCAGCCCCAGCATTTT
>TRBJ1-1|.|few|TRBV15
CATSRPTGLTTEAFF
TGTGCCACCAGCAGACCCACAGGGTTGACCACTGAAGCTTTCTTT
>TRBJ2-1|TRBD1|few|TRBV6-6
CASSTRDRTYNEQFF
TGTGCCAGCAGTACCCGGGACAGGACTTACAATGAGCAGTTCTTC
>TRBJ1-3|TRBD1|few|TRBV5-1
CASSLGQGRGNTIYF
TGCGCCAGCAGCTTGGGACAGGGGAGGGGAAACACCATATATTTT
>TRBJ2-3|TRBD2|many|TRBV2
CASSGLAGGLISTDTQYF
TGTGCCAGCAGCGGCCTAGCGGGGGGCCTCATTTCCACAGATACGCAGTATTTT
>TRBJ2-4|.|.|TRBV19
CASTLMGAGNQAKNIQYF
TGTGCCAGTACTCTAATGGGGGCGGGCAACCAAGCCAAAAACATTCAGTACTTC
>TRBJ1-2|.|.|TRBV5-4
CASSLPLRGYTF
TGTGCCAGCAGCTTGCCCCTCAGAGGCTACACCTTC
>TRBJ2-2|TRBD2|.|TRBV5-4
CASSLDTAGAGTGELFF
TGTGCCAGCAGCTTGGATACAGCGGGGGCAGGGACCGGGGAGCTGTTTTTT
>TRBJ2-7|TRBD1|.|TRBV12-3/TRBV12-4
CATRTGVGYEQYF
TGTGCCACCCGGACAGGGGTAGGCTACGAGCAGTACTTC
>TRBJ1-2|.|.|TRBV2
CASSDIMGATF
TGTGCCAGCAGTGATATTATGGGGGCCACCTTC
>TRBJ1-1|.|.|TRBV15
CATSRGSLMNTEAFF
TGTGCCACCAGCAGAGGTTCTCTTATGAACACTGAAGCTTTCTTT
>TRBJ1-3|.|.|TRBV28
CASSPPGENGNTIYF
TGTGCCAGCAGTCCGCCGGGTGAAAATGGAAACACCATATATTTT
>TRBJ1-5|.|.|TRBV19
CASSRGGDHYQPQHF
TGTGCCAGTAGTAGGGGAGGGGATCATTATCAGCCCCAGCATTTT
>TRBJ2-7|TRBD1|.|TRBV19
CASSIDLQGGSYEQYF
TGTGCCAGTAGTATAGATTTACAGGGGGGATCCTACGAGCAGTACTTC
>TRBJ2-7|TRBD1|once|TRBV10-1
CASSMGTGGSYEQYF
TGCGCCAGCAGTATGGGGACAGGGGGTTCCTACGAGCAGTACTTC
>TRBJ1-2|.|once|TRBV2
CASSERRLQGNYGYTF
TGTGCCAGCAGTGAAAGACGACTGCAGGGTAACTATGGCTACACCTTC
>TRBJ1-3|TRBD1|.|TRBV5-4
CASSPGQGGPLGNTIYF
TGTGCCAGCAGCCCCGGGCAGGGGGGACCTCTGGGAAACACCATATATTTT
>TRBJ1-6|.|.|TRBV4-2
CASSQGSTGNSPLHF
TGTGCCAGCAGCCAAGGATCCACAGGGAATTCACCCCTCCACTTT
>TRBJ1-1|.|.|TRBV2
CASSYDRAGAFF
TGTGCCAGCAGCTATGACCGAGCGGGTGCTTTCTTT
>TRBJ2-7|.|few|TRBV4-1
CASSQEGGGRAYEQYF
TGCGCCAGCAGCCAAGAAGGGGGGGGCCGAGCCTACGAGCAGTACTTC